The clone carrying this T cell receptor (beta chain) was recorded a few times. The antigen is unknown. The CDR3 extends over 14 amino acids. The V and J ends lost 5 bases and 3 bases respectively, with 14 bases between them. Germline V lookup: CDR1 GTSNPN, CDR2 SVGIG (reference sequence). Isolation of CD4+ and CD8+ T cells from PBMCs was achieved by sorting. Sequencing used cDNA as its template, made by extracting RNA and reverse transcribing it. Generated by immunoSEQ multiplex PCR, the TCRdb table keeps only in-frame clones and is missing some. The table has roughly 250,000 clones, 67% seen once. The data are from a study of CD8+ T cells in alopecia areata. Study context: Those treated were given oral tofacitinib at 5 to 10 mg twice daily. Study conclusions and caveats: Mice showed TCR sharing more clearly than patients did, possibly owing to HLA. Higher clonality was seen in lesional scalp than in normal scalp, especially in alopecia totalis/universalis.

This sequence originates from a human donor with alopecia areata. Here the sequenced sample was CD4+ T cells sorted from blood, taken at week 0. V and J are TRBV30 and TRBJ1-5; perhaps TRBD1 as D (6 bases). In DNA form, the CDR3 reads TGTGCCTGGCAAACCGGACAGTTCAATCAGCCCCAGCATTTT. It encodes CAWQTGQFNQPQHF.